These 26 T cell receptor beta chains were sequenced from one sample in a study of shared clonotypes between healthy human individuals. Repertoires were generated with immunoSEQ multiplex PCR, while TCRdb's copy carries only in-frame clones and drops some. The sample records roughly 1.5 million clones, under 99% being singletons. Specimen: naive CD4+ T cells sorted from blood. Noted subset: CD45RA+ positively selected. Source of these receptors: a man younger than 40 in good health.

J is TRBJ2-2 and V is TRBV28; unclear D gene. Trimming cost V 11 bases and J 2 bases, with 15 bases left between them. The CDR3 has 14 residues. Germline-derived CDR1 and CDR2 are MDHEN and SYDVKM. CDR3: CASFERFNTGELFF. For the CDR3, the DNA is TGTGCCTCCTTCGAGAGGTTTAACACCGGGGAGCTGTTTTTT. Full variable domain (outside the CDR3, taken from reference TRBV28 and TRBJ2-2): DVKVTQSSRYLVKRTGEKVFLECVQDMDHENMFWYRQDPGLGLRLIYFSYDVKMKEKGDIPEGYSVSREKKERFSLILESASTNQTSMYLCASFERFNTGELFFGEGSRLTVL.

The chain recombines TRBV14 with TRBJ2-7; D is possibly TRBD1 or TRBD2 (5 bases each). Trimming took off 2 bases at V and 5 bases at J, with 7 bases between the two ends. CDR3 size: 12 residues. Germline CDR1 and CDR2: SGHDN and FVKESK. CDR3 DNA: TGTGCCAGCAGCCAATGGGGGAACGAGCAGTACTTC. Its translation: CASSQWGNEQYF.

This chain connects TRBV28 to TRBJ1-4, with D possibly being TRBD1 (5 bases). This CDR3 has 14 residues. Germline values: CDR1 MDHEN, CDR2 SYDVKM. V lost 3 bases and J lost 9, with 14 bases in between. The CDR3 sequence is CASSFPGGTKKLFF. In DNA form, the CDR3 reads TGTGCCAGCAGTTTTCCGGGAGGGACGAAAAAACTGTTTTTT.

V and J are TRBV11-1 and TRBJ1-2; D ambiguous. The germline V gene encodes CDR1 SGHAT and CDR2 FQDESV (reference sequence). Between the trimmed V and J ends, which lost 7 bases and 5 bases, there was a span of 11 bases. The CDR3 runs to 12 residues. CDR3 DNA sequence: TGTGCCAGCACCCTCGTGGGGTATGGCTACACCTTC. As protein: CASTLVGYGYTF.

The chain is built from TRBV28 and TRBJ1-3; D remains unclear. Trimming took 10 bases from V and 0 from J, leaving 7 bases between them. The CDR3 is made up of 12 amino acids. CDR1 is MDHEN, CDR2 SYDVKM, per germline. The CDR3 loop is CATLGSGNTIYF. DNA of the CDR3: TGTGCCACCCTTGGCTCTGGAAACACCATATATTTT.

V usage is TRBV11-2 and J usage is TRBJ2-1; 9 nucleotides line up with TRBD1. CDR1 is SGHAT and CDR2 is FQNNGV in the germline V gene. V was clipped by 1 base and J by 14 bases; unmatched bases: 15. This CDR3 contains 16 residues. CDR3 sequence: CASSLVPTGGEISKFF. The CDR3 DNA reads as TGTGCCAGCAGCTTAGTGCCCACAGGGGGCGAAATAAGTAAGTTCTTC.

This sequence joins TRBV4-3 and TRBJ2-7; 7 bases line up with TRBD2. Germline CDR1 reads LGHNA; CDR2 reads YSLEER. This CDR3 region has 15 residues. Unmatched junction bases numbered 8, after V lost 1 base and J lost 5 bases. The CDR3 here is CASSQVLASNDEQYF. CDR3 bases: TGCGCCAGCAGCCAAGTACTAGCGAGCAATGACGAGCAGTACTTC.

The rearrangement uses TRBV6-6 and TRBJ1-3; no definite D call. Germline-derived CDR1 and CDR2 are MNHNY and SVGAGI (reference sequence). Trimming removed 8 bases from V and 0 bases from J, with 8 bases in between. This CDR3 comprises 13 residues. The CDR3 sequence is CASGTASGNTIYF. The CDR3 nucleotides read TGTGCCAGCGGAACTGCCTCTGGAAACACCATATATTTT.

The chain uses TRBV10-3 and TRBJ2-3, with a weak D call TRBD1 (5 bases). Germline CDR1 is ENHRY and CDR2 is SYGVKD. The CDR3 spans 14 residues. Trimming took off 6 bases at V and 4 bases at J, with 14 bases between the two ends. Written as DNA, the CDR3 is TGTGCCATCAGGGGGCTAGGGGCCGCAGATACGCAGTATTTT. The encoded protein is CAIRGLGAADTQYF.

The V call is TRBV6-5, the J call TRBJ1-1; 8 nucleotides agree with TRBD1. CDR1 and CDR2 (germline): MNHEY, SVGAGI. J lost 8 bases, V lost 8 bases, and 16 bases had no gene match. This CDR3 has 15 amino acids. In nucleotides, the CDR3 is TGTGCCAGCCAAGACGCTCCAGGGGGCGCTCGGGAAGCTTTCTTT. Its protein product is CASQDAPGGAREAFF.

The rearrangement links TRBV14 to TRBJ2-1; D gene uncertain. CDR1 and CDR2 (germline): SGHDN, FVKESK. The CDR3 has 17 amino acids. V lost 0 bases to trimming and J lost 5 bases, with 17 bases between them. The CDR3 loop reads CASSQERFRQPNNEQFF. In DNA, the CDR3 is TGTGCCAGCAGCCAAGAAAGGTTTCGTCAACCGAACAATGAGCAGTTCTTC.

The chain couples TRBV5-1 to TRBJ1-2, with 7 nucleotides matching TRBD1. With V trimmed by 1 base and J by 6 bases, 6 bases remained unmatched. The CDR3 contains 14 residues. The germline CDR1 and CDR2 sequences are SGHRS and YFSETQ. The CDR3 nucleotides are TGCGCCAGCAGCTTGCAACAGGGGTTACATGGCTACACCTTC. Its protein is CASSLQQGLHGYTF.

Worth noting for this clone: Other DNA sequences within the sample encode an identical CDR3. CDR3 in DNA: TGTGCCAGCAGCGTAGTAGGGAGTCCTGAAGCTTTCTTT. Translated: CASSVVGSPEAFF. V and J are TRBV9 and TRBJ1-1; no firm D call. Deletions cut 0 bases from V and 6 bases from J, with 9 bases between. The CDR3 is made up of 13 amino acids. Germline V CDR1 and CDR2: SGDLS, YYNGEE.

This chain links TRBV28 with TRBJ2-7; the D is unclear. CDR1 is MDHEN, CDR2 SYDVKM, per germline. With 2 bases removed from V and 5 bases from J, the gap between germline ends came to 7 bases. The CDR3 runs to 12 residues. CDR3 region: CASSLTWNEQYF. CDR3 nucleotide sequence: TGTGCCAGCAGTTTAACTTGGAACGAGCAGTACTTC.

The CDR3 DNA reads TGTGCCAGCAGCTTATTCGGGAGACCGCCTAATGAAAAACTGTTTTTT. It is translated as CASSLFGRPPNEKLFF. The chain joins TRBV7-9 to TRBJ1-4; D gene uncertain. The germline V gene encodes CDR1 SEHNR and CDR2 FQNEAQ (reference sequence). The CDR3 is 16 residues long. The V end lost 2 bases, the J end lost 3 bases, and 13 bases lay between the germline ends.

V usage is TRBV5-1 and J usage is TRBJ1-3; D not certain. The CDR3 spans 16 residues. Germline CDR1 and CDR2: SGHRS and YFSETQ. Between the trimmed V and J ends, which lost 0 bases and 4 bases, there was a span of 14 bases. CDR3 nucleotide sequence: TGCGCCAGCAGCTTGGTAGGAGGGCTCGACGGAAACACCATATATTTT. Translating gives CASSLVGGLDGNTIYF. The variable domain in full, with the rest retrieved from reference TRBV5-1 and TRBJ1-3, is KAGVTQTPRYLIKTRGQQVTLSCSPISGHRSVSWYQQTPGQGLQFLFEYFSETQRNKGNFPGRFSGRQFSNSRSEMNVSTLELGDSALYLCASSLVGGLDGNTIYFGEGSWLTVV.

The chain carries TRBV5-4 and TRBJ2-5; maybe TRBD1 (5 bases). This CDR3 has 15 amino acids. Germline loops: CDR1 SGHNT, CDR2 YYREEE (reference sequence). Trimming left V 1 base short and J 1 base short, with 11 bases between. The CDR3 region has the DNA TGTGCCAGCAGCTTGAACAGTGGGGCCCAAGAGACCCAGTACTTC. It is translated as CASSLNSGAQETQYF.

The chain links TRBV5-4 to TRBJ1-1, with 7 bases fitting TRBD1. This CDR3 has 15 residues. Germline V gene sequence: CDR1 SGHNT, CDR2 YYREEE (reference sequence). V shed 4 bases and J 1 base; nucleotides not matched to a gene: 7. This chain's CDR3 is CASSDHRQGNTEAFF. The CDR3 DNA reads as TGTGCCAGCAGCGACCACCGACAGGGGAACACTGAAGCTTTCTTT.

This chain joins TRBV9 and TRBJ2-5, with 9 bases that match TRBD2. The CDR3 has 15 residues. Germline CDR1 is SGDLS and CDR2 is YYNGEE. The ends lost 4 bases at V and 9 bases at J; junction bases unmatched: 13. CDR3 amino acids: CASSPRLADGEAQYF. The CDR3 region has the DNA TGTGCCAGCAGCCCCCGACTAGCGGACGGGGAGGCCCAGTACTTC.

CDR3 DNA: TGCAGTGCTAGAGACCACCCAGAGCAGTTCTTC. It yields the protein CSARDHPEQFF. The V call is TRBV20-1, the J call TRBJ2-1; D unclear. Trimming stripped 0 bases from V and 10 bases from J, with 7 bases between. The CDR3 consists of 11 residues. Germline loops: CDR1 DFQATT, CDR2 SNEGSKA (reference sequence).

The genes are TRBV5-1 and TRBJ1-3, with D hard to call. V was trimmed by 9 bases and J by 5 bases, leaving 24 bases between them. The CDR3 length is 16 residues. The germline V gene has CDR1 SGHRS and CDR2 YFSETQ. The CDR3 protein is CAKVRRASTKRNTIYF. CDR3 nucleotides: TGCGCCAAAGTGAGAAGGGCATCCACCAAAAGAAACACCATATATTTT.

This clone was recorded once. The gene calls are TRBV5-6 and TRBJ2-6, with a possible D match to TRBD1 (6 bases). V lost 4 bases and J lost 0, with 17 bases in between. The CDR3 runs to 18 residues. The germline V gene has CDR1 SGHDT and CDR2 YYEEEE. This chain's CDR3 is CASSPRHRAHSGANVLTF. CDR3 coding DNA: TGTGCCAGCAGCCCACGACACAGGGCGCACTCTGGGGCCAACGTCCTGACTTTC.

The chain combines TRBV28 with TRBJ2-7; 11 nucleotides align to TRBD2. The CDR3 length is 13 residues. Germline V lookup: CDR1 MDHEN, CDR2 SYDVKM. Losses at the gene ends were 6 bases for V and 4 bases for J; bases not matched to a gene: 2. The CDR3 region is CASRGLAVYEQYF. The CDR3 region has the DNA TGTGCCAGCAGGGGACTAGCGGTATACGAGCAGTACTTC.

The V call is TRBV5-4, the J call TRBJ2-2, with D tentatively TRBD2 (5 bases). Germline V gives CDR1 SGHNT, CDR2 YYREEE (reference sequence). Trimming stripped 4 bases from V and 4 bases from J, with 14 bases between. CDR3 size: 15 residues. The CDR3 loop is CASSPSWGATGELFF. The CDR3 coding sequence is TGTGCCAGCAGCCCGTCTTGGGGAGCCACCGGGGAGCTGTTTTTT.

The chain combines TRBV5-4 with TRBJ2-7; D is undetermined. Germline CDR1 SGHNT, CDR2 YYREEE (reference sequence). The CDR3 extends over 20 amino acids. V lost 0 bases to trimming and J lost 4 bases, with 29 bases between them. CDR3 sequence (DNA): TGTGCCAGCAGCTTGGGGGCAGGCAAACTCCCCGGACCAACAAGTTACGAGCAGTACTTC. This sequence encodes CASSLGAGKLPGPTSYEQYF.

This clone was counted once. This sequence joins TRBV7-9 and TRBJ2-3; D ambiguous. Germline lookup yields CDR1 SEHNR and CDR2 FQNEAQ (reference sequence). Trimming took 2 bases from V and 2 from J, leaving 8 bases between them. This CDR3 is built from 14 residues. For the CDR3, the DNA is TGTGCCAGCAGCTTAATGGCCAACACAGATACGCAGTATTTT. This encodes CASSLMANTDTQYF. Combining the CDR3 with reference TRBV7-9 and TRBJ2-3 gives the whole variable domain DTGVSQNPRHKITKRGQNVTFRCDPISEHNRLYWYRQTLGQGPEFLTYFQNEAQLEKSRLLSDRFSAERPKGSFSTLEIQRTEQGDSAMYLCASSLMANTDTQYFGPGTRLTVL.